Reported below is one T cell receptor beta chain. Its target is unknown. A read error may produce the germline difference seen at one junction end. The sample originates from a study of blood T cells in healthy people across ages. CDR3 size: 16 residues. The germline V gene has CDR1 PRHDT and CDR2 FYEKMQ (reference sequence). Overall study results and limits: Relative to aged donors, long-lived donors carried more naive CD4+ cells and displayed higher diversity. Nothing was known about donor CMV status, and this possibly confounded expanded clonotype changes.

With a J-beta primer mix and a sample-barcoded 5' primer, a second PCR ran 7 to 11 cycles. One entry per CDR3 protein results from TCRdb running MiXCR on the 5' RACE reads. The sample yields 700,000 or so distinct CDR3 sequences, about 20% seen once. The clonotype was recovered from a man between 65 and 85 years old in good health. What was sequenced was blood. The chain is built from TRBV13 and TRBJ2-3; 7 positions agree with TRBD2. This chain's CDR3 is CASSLAGGLNNDTQYF. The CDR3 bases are TGTGCCAGCAGCTTAGCGGGAGGACTAAACAATGATACGCAGTATTTC.